Described below is a single T cell receptor (beta chain) sequence and its context. Its antigen remains undetermined. Base qualities are not at hand, and no much larger clone is one base apart. Looking up the germline V gene yields CDR1 SQVTM and CDR2 ANQGSEA. Its CDR3 holds 16 amino acids, cysteine through phenylalanine. The only DNA kept is the CDR3, 48 bases in frame from the first base. This sample stems from a study of identical twins listed by TCRdb under 2016. For context, the study as a whole: TCR alpha and beta repertoires from monozygotic twins, unrelated adults of various ages and cord blood were deep-sequenced to test whether fetal clonotypes persist. To rule out contamination, replicate twin experiments were performed at different times with different library preparation protocols.

The library relied on 5' RACE. The data were produced on an Illumina HiSeq 2000. A universal primer binding site was introduced by template switching, and a unique molecular identifier was present in the final cDNA, enabling accurate counting of TCR cDNA molecules. First-strand cDNA for TCR alpha and beta chains was synthesized from specific primers in the conserved constant-segment region. To control for contamination, every cDNA library was double barcoded, receiving both a SMART-Mk sample barcode and Illumina barcodes. Two successive PCR steps introduced TruSeq adapter sequences along with Illumina sample barcodes. Sequencing of the TCR alpha and beta cDNA libraries was done on the Illumina HiSeq platform using custom primers. On the study's bioinformatics: MiGEC was used to process raw reads and extract unique molecular identifiers, and MiXCR was used to find CDR3 positions. For each individual, recombination models were inferred using an EM algorithm with the repgenHMM and IGoR tools. Shared clonotype analysis was performed with the tcR package in R, normalizing sharing by the product of cloneset sizes. To study raw recombination without the effects of thymic and clonal selection, out-of-frame nonproductive sequences were analyzed. TCRdb took the public reads, trimmed them with fastp at Q25, ran MiXCR for clone calling and kept in-frame beta chains. Every distinct CDR3 protein forms one entry, paired with its most common genes and DNA. In this record, the V and J calls reflect TCRdb's handling and not the investigators' own analysis. For this sample the table gives 1.5 million to 2 million distinct CDR3 sequences, of which roughly 35% were detected only once. The ten largest make up around 0.3% of the sample.

On the study overall, not on this receptor specifically: Fewer insertions were carried by abundant cord blood beta clonotypes; a weaker similar trend was observed in young adult naive repertoires, while no such trend was observed in memory repertoires. Compared with coincidental sharing between unrelated individuals, out-of-frame TCR alpha sequences shared between twins showed an excess of sequences with low generation probability. In beta out-of-frame sequences, excess twin sharing was weaker, because having fewer shared sequences lowered the signal-to-noise ratio. In monozygotic twins, recombination models systematically underestimated out-of-frame TCR alpha sharing, but the models matched the sharing seen between unrelated individuals. Zero-insertion analyses could be partly confounded by invariant T cells such as MAIT and iNKT, although diverse VJ usage argued against such confounding for most clonotypes. Because the same donors could not be followed over many years, the conclusions relied on cross-sectional statistical analysis.

Every donor in the study was a healthy Caucasian. This clonotype originated in a newborn girl in good health. The chain is assembled from TRBV29-1 and TRBJ2-1; TRBD2 is perhaps the D gene, given 5 matching bases. The J call could be wrong; TRBJ2-7 is a better fit for the DNA end. The specimen sequenced was cord blood. CDR3 loop: CSVEDRGSESYNEQYF. The DNA is as follows: TGCAGCGTTGAAGATCGAGGTAGCGAGTCCTACAATGAGCAGTACTTC.